The source of this T cell receptor (beta chain) is a study of metastatic and nonmetastatic thyroid tumors. TCRdb re-analyzed the PCR reads through MiXCR. In the table there are 32,000 or so clones, 15% to 20% of which are singletons. Nobody among the patients had been given any treatment before thyroid surgery. This clone has a count of ten or more. CDR1 and CDR2 (germline): SGHAT, FQNNGV. The CDR3 has 15 amino acids. V was shortened by 5 bases and J by 4 bases, with 17 bases between the two germline ends. The clonotype comes from a female donor with papillary thyroid cancer or a benign thyroid nodule (not recorded which). Some clones in this sample may be carry-over from other donors' samples. The chain carries TRBV11-2 and TRBJ1-2; D gene unclear. The specimen was blood. The CDR3 here is CASSPTRAKGYGYTF. In nucleotides, the CDR3 is TGTGCCAGCAGCCCGACTCGGGCAAAGGGCTATGGCTACACCTTC.